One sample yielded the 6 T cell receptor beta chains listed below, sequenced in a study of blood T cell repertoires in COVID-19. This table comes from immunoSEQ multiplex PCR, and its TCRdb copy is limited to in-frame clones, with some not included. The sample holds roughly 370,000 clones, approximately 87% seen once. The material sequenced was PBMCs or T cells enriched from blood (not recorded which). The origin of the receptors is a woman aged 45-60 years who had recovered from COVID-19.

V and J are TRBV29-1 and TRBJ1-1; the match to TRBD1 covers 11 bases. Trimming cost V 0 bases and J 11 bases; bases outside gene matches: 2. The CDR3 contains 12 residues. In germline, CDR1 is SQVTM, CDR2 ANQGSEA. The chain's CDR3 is CSVEDGTGGAFF. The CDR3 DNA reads TGCAGCGTTGAAGATGGGACAGGGGGTGCTTTCTTT.

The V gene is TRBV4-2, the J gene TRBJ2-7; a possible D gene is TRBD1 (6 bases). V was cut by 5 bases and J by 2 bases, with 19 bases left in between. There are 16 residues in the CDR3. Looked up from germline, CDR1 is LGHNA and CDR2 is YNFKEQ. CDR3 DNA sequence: TGTGCCAGCAGCGCGGCTGGGGGCCAGAGAACCTACGAGCAGTACTTC. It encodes CASSAAGGQRTYEQYF.

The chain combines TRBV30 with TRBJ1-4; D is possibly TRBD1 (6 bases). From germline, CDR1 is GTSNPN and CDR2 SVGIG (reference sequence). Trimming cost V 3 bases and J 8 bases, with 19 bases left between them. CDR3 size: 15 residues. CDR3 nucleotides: TGTGCCTGGAGCATACCGACAGGAAGCGCAGAAAAACTGTTTTTT. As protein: CAWSIPTGSAEKLFF.

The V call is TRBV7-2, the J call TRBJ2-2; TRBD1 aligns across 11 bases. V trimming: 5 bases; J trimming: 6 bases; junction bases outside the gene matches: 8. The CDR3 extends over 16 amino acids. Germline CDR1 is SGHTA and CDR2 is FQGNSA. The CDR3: CASSGSGTGGSGELFF. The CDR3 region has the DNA TGTGCCAGCAGCGGTTCCGGGACAGGGGGATCCGGGGAGCTGTTTTTT.

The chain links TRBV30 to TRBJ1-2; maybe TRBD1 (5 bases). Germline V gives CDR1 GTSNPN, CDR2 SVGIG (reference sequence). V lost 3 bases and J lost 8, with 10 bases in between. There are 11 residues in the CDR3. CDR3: CAWSHQGGYTF. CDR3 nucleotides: TGTGCCTGGAGCCATCAGGGAGGCTACACCTTC.

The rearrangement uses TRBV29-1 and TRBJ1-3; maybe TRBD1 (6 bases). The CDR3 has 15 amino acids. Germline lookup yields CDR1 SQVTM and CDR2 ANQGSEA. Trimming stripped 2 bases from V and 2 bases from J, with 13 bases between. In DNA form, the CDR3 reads TGCAGCGTTGAATTAACAGGGATCCCTGGAAACACCATATATTTT. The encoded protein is CSVELTGIPGNTIYF.